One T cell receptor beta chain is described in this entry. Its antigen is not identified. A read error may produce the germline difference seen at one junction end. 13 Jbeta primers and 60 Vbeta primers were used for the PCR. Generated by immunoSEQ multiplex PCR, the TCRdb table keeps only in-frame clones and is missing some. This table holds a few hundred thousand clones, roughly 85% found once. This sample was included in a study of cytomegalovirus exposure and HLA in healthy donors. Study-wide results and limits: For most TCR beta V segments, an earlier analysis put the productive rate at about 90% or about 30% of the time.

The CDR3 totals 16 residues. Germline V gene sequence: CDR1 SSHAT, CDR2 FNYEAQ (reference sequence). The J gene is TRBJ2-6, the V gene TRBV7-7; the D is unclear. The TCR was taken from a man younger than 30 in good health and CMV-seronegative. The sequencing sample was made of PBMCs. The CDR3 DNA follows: TGTGCTAGCAGCTTAACTTCCAGGCCCGGGGCCAACGTCCTGACTTTC. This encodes CASSLTSRPGANVLTF.